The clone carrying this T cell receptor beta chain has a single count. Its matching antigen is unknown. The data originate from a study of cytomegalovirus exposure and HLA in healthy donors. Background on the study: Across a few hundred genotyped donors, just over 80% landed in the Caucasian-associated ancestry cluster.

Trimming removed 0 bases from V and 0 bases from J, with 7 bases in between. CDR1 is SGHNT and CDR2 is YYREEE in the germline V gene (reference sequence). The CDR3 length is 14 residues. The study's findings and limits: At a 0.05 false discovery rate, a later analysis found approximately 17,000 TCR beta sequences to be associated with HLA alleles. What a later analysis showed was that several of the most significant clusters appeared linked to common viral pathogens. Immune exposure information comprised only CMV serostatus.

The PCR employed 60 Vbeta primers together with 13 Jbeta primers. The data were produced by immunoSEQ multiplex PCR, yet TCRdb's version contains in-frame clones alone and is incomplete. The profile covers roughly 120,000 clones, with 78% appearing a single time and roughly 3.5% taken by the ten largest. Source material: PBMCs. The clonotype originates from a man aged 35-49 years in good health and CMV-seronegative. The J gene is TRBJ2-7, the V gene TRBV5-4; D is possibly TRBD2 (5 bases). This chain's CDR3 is CASSLEGSSYEQYF. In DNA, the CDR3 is TGTGCCAGCAGCTTGGAAGGGAGCTCCTACGAGCAGTACTTC.